The 17 T cell receptor beta chains below come from one sample, sequenced in a study of CD4+ T cells in melanoma. Only in-frame clones appear in the TCRdb table, and some are missing; sequencing was by immunoSEQ multiplex PCR. The sample lists around 10,000 clones, roughly two thirds seen once, with 14% in the top ten. The sequenced material came from cells from a culture (not recorded whether cultured in vitro). The receptors come from a human donor with melanoma.

V gene TRBV6-6 combines with J gene TRBJ1-6; D gene uncertain. Trimming took off 5 bases at V and 10 bases at J, with 18 bases between the two ends. CDR3 length: 15 amino acids. CDR1 is MNHNY and CDR2 is SVGAGI in the germline V gene (reference sequence). The CDR3 here is CASSTFGSLRSPLHF. DNA for the CDR3: TGTGCCAGCAGTACCTTTGGGAGTCTTCGATCACCCCTCCACTTT.

In nucleotides, the CDR3 is TGCGCCAGCAGCTTTGAAGGGATAGGAGCTTTCTTT. It codes for CASSFEGIGAFF. The chain couples TRBV5-1 to TRBJ1-1; D ambiguous. Trimming removed 2 bases from V and 10 bases from J, with 12 bases in between. Germline V CDR1 and CDR2: SGHRS, YFSETQ. This CDR3 region has 12 residues.

The chain is built from TRBV30 and TRBJ1-2, with D unresolved. This CDR3 has 13 amino acids. The V and J ends lost 0 bases and 4 bases respectively, with 9 bases between them. Germline lookup yields CDR1 GTSNPN and CDR2 SVGIG (reference sequence). The CDR3 DNA sequence: TGTGCCTGGAGTGTTCAGACCAGCTATGGCTACACCTTC. As protein: CAWSVQTSYGYTF.

The chain combines TRBV4-2 with TRBJ1-1; D is possibly TRBD1 (5 bases). Trimming took off 2 bases at V and 5 bases at J, with 18 bases between the two ends. CDR1 is LGHNA, CDR2 YNFKEQ, per germline. This CDR3 is built from 16 residues. In DNA, the CDR3 is TGTGCCAGCAGCCAACAAGGTAGGGCCCGGGGGACTGAAGCTTTCTTT. As protein: CASSQQGRARGTEAFF.

In the case of this clone: A read error is possible here, since a much larger clone lies one base away. Written as DNA, the CDR3 is TGTGCCAGCAGTGCGGGTGAGGGACAGCCCCAGCATTTT. This codes for CASSAGEGQPQHF. This sequence joins TRBV6-6 and TRBJ1-5; D is ambiguous. V dropped 5 bases and J dropped 7 bases, with 12 bases sitting between them. Germline loops: CDR1 MNHNY, CDR2 SVGAGI (reference sequence). The CDR3 covers 13 residues.

The CDR3 protein is CASSLVGGSETQYF. The DNA for the CDR3 is TGCGCCAGCAGCTTGGTGGGGGGATCGGAGACCCAGTACTTC. The chain has TRBV5-1 and TRBJ2-5; possibly TRBD2 for D (6 bases). Trimming left V 0 bases short and J 5 bases short, with 11 bases between. This CDR3 has 14 residues. Germline CDR1 is SGHRS and CDR2 is YFSETQ.

This rearrangement joins TRBV21-1 to TRBJ1-5. TRBV21-1 counts as a pseudogene. The CDR3 is made up of 10 amino acids. The CDR3 loop reads CASTLRSQHF. CDR3 DNA sequence: TGTGCCAGCACCTTAAGATCCCAGCATTTT.

The chain carries TRBV7-2 and TRBJ2-7; 12 nucleotides line up with TRBD2. The CDR3 runs 14 residues. The V segment lost 5 bases and the J segment 2 bases; nucleotides outside the gene matches: 1. Germline V gene lookup returns CDR1 SGHTA and CDR2 FQGNSA. DNA of the CDR3: TGTGCCAGCAGCACTAGCGGGGGGCCCTACGAGCAGTACTTC. Amino acid sequence: CASSTSGGPYEQYF.

The chain employs TRBV5-6 and TRBJ1-4; D gene ambiguous. V lost 1 base, J lost 10 bases, and 11 bases lay in between. The V gene's germline CDR1 is SGHDT and CDR2 YYEEEE. This CDR3 spans 13 amino acids. CDR3 in DNA: TGTGCCAGCAGCTTGCAAAGTGGCGGAAAACTGTTTTTT. It translates to CASSLQSGGKLFF.

The V and J genes are TRBV2 and TRBJ1-2, with TRBD1 matching 7 bases. This CDR3 has 12 amino acids. V shed 6 bases and J 8 bases; nucleotides not matched to a gene: 6. Germline assignment: CDR1 SNHLY and CDR2 FYNNEI. CDR3 amino acids: CASRIDRDGYTF. The DNA of the CDR3 is TGTGCCAGCAGAATCGACAGGGACGGCTACACCTTC.

V and J are TRBV27 and TRBJ1-4, with D tentatively TRBD1 (5 bases). The CDR3 covers 16 residues. V gave up 6 bases and J gave up 3 bases, with 17 bases separating them. Germline-derived CDR1 and CDR2 are MNHEY and SMNVEV (reference sequence). The CDR3, as DNA: TGTGCCAGCAGCCGCGGCGCGGGGCGGCCTAATGAAAAACTGTTTTTT. It specifies CASSRGAGRPNEKLFF.

The chain couples TRBV5-1 to TRBJ2-7; D is uncertain. Germline CDR1 reads SGHRS; CDR2 reads YFSETQ. The CDR3 contains 14 residues. Trimming shortened V by 0 bases and J by 1 base, and 8 bases separated the two germline ends. Here the CDR3 reads CASSLASRSYEQYF. The CDR3 DNA is TGCGCCAGCAGCTTGGCCTCACGTTCCTACGAGCAGTACTTC.

This clone was counted once. The rearrangement links TRBV5-3 to TRBJ1-6; D may be TRBD1 (5 bases). TRBV5-3 is sorted into the ORF group, with uncertain function. Trimming cost V 4 bases and J 8 bases, with 19 bases left between them. CDR3 length: 16 amino acids. The CDR3 DNA is TGTGCCAGAAGCATCCCCGGCAGGGTTGTATATTCACCCCTCCACTTT. This sequence encodes CARSIPGRVVYSPLHF.

The rearrangement uses TRBV12-5 and TRBJ2-3; TRBD2 agrees at 10 bases. The CDR3 consists of 15 residues. V lost 1 base, J lost 4 bases, and 2 bases stayed unmatched. Germline CDR1 LGHNT, CDR2 FRNRAP. In nucleotides, the CDR3 is TGTGCTAGTGGTTTGGAGCTAGCGGGGGCAGATACGCAGTATTTT. This encodes CASGLELAGADTQYF. The variable domain in full, with the rest retrieved from reference TRBV12-5 and TRBJ2-3, is DARVTQTPRHKVTEMGQEVTMRCQPILGHNTVFWYRQTMMQGLELLAYFRNRAPLDDSGMPKDRFSAEMPDATLATLKIQPSEPRDSAVYFCASGLELAGADTQYFGPGTRLTVL.

The chain has TRBV5-5 and TRBJ2-7; D could derive from TRBD1 or TRBD2 (5 bases each). The V end was cut by 3 bases, the J end by 5 bases, with 15 bases between. The CDR3 runs 14 residues. The germline CDR1 and CDR2 sequences are SGHKS and YYEKEE (reference sequence). The DNA for the CDR3 is TGTGCCAGCAGCTCCCCCCGGGACGTGGACGAGCAGTACTTC. Its protein is CASSSPRDVDEQYF.

This clone was recorded once. V is TRBV5-1 and J is TRBJ2-2; D is possibly TRBD1 (5 bases). The CDR3 extends over 15 amino acids. Looked up from germline, CDR1 is SGHRS and CDR2 is YFSETQ. V lost 5 bases and J 2 bases, leaving 13 bases between the germline ends. Written as DNA, the CDR3 is TGCGCCAGCAGAATCCAGGGTTCTAACACCGGGGAGCTGTTTTTT. It yields the protein CASRIQGSNTGELFF.

The chain uses TRBV11-2 and TRBJ2-7; the D call may be TRBD1 or TRBD2 (5 bases each). V was trimmed by 5 bases and J by 9 bases, leaving 20 bases between them. In germline, CDR1 is SGHAT, CDR2 FQNNGV. This CDR3 has 14 amino acids. CDR3 nucleotides: TGTGCCAGCAGCCAATTTGGGACCTCCTTGGGGCAGTACTTC. As protein: CASSQFGTSLGQYF.